A single T cell receptor beta chain is shown here with its context. V dropped 1 base and J dropped 1 base, with 7 bases sitting between them. In germline, CDR1 is SEHNR, CDR2 FQNEAQ (reference sequence). This CDR3 is 14 amino acids long. The data belong to a study of cytomegalovirus exposure and HLA in healthy donors. Primers for the PCR totalled 60 Vbeta and 13 Jbeta. Sequencing was performed with immunoSEQ multiplex PCR; in TCRdb, only in-frame clones are kept and a portion is missing. This table has approximately 120,000 clones, approximately 80% appearing once. The TCR was taken from a man aged 45 to 65 in good health and CMV-seronegative. Source material: PBMCs. The chain uses TRBV7-9 and TRBJ1-1; D is ambiguous. CDR3 in DNA: TGTGCCAGCAGCTTAGAATCCAAGAACACTGAAGCTTTCTTT. This translates into CASSLESKNTEAFF. The variable domain in full, completed from reference TRBV7-9 and TRBJ1-1, reads DTGVSQNPRHKITKRGQNVTFRCDPISEHNRLYWYRQTLGQGPEFLTYFQNEAQLEKSRLLSDRFSAERPKGSFSTLEIQRTEQGDSAMYLCASSLESKNTEAFFGQGTRLTVV.